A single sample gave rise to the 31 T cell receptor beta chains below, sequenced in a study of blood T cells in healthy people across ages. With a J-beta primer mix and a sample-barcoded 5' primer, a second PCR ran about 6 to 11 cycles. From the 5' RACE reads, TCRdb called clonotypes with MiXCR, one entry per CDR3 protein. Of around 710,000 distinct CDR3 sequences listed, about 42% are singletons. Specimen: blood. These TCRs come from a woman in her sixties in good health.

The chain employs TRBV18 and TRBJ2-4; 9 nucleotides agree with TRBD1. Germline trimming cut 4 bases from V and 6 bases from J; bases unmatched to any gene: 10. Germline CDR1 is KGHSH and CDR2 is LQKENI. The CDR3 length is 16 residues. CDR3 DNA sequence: TGTGCCAGCTCACTCCCCCCCGGGACAGGGCGAAACATTCAGTACTTC. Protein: CASSLPPGTGRNIQYF.

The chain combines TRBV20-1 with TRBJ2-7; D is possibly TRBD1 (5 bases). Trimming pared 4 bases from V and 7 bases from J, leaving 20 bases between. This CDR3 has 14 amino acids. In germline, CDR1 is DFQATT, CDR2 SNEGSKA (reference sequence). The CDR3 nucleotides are TGCAGTGCTACAACCGGGCAGGGTTCGTGGGAGCAGTACTTC. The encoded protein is CSATTGQGSWEQYF.

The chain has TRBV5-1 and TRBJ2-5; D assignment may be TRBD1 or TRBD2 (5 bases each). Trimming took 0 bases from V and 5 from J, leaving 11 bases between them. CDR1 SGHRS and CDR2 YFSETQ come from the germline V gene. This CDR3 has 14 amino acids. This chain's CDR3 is CASSLAQGPETQYF. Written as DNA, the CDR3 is TGCGCCAGCAGCTTGGCCCAGGGACCGGAGACCCAGTACTTC.

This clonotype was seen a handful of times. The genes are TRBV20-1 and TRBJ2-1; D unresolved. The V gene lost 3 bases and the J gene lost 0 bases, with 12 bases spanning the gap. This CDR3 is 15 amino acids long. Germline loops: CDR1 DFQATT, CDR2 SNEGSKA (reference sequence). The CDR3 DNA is TGCAGTGCTAGCAAAGCCGGGCTCTCCTACAATGAGCAGTTCTTC. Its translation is CSASKAGLSYNEQFF.

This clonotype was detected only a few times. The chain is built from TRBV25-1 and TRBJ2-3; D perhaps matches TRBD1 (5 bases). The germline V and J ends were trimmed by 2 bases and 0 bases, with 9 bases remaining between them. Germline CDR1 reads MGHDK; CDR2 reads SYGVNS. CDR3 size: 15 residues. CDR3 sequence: CASSEGASSTDTQYF. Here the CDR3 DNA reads TGTGCCAGCAGTGAAGGGGCCAGTAGCACAGATACGCAGTATTTT.

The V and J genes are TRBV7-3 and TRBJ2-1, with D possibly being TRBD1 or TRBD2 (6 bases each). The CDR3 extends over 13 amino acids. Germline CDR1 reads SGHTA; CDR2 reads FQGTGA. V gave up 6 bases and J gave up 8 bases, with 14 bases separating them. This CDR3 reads CASRRGGSDEQFF. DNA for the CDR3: TGTGCCAGCAGAAGAGGGGGGTCGGATGAGCAGTTCTTC.

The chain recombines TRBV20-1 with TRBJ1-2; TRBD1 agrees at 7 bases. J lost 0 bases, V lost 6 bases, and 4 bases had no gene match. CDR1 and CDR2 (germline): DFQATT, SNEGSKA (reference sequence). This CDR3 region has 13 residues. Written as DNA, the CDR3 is TGCAGTGCACGACAGGGAACTAACTATGGCTACACCTTC. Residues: CSARQGTNYGYTF.

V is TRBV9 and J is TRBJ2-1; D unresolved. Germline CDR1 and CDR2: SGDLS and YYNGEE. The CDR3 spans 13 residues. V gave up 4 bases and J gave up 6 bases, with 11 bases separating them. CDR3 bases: TGTGCCAGCAGCCGACTGCTTGCCAATGAGCAGTTCTTC. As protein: CASSRLLANEQFF.

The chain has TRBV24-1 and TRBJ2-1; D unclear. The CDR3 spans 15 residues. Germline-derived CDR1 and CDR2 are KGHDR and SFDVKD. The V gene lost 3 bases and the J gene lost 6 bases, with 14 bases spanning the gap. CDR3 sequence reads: CATSDKGPLGNEQFF. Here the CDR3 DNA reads TGTGCCACCAGTGATAAAGGACCCCTGGGCAATGAGCAGTTCTTC.

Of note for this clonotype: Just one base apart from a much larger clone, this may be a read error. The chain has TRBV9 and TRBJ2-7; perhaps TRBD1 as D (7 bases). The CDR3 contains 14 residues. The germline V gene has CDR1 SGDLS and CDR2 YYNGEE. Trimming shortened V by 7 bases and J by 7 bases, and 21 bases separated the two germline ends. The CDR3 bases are TGTGCCAGCGGGGGGCTGGGACAGAACAATGAGCAGTACTTC. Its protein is CASGGLGQNNEQYF.

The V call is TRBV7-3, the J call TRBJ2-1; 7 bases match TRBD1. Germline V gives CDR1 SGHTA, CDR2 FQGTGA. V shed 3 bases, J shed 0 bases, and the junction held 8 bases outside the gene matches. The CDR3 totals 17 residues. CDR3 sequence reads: CASSFDGTVNSYNEQFF. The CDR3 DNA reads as TGTGCCAGCAGCTTTGATGGGACAGTAAACTCCTACAATGAGCAGTTCTTC.

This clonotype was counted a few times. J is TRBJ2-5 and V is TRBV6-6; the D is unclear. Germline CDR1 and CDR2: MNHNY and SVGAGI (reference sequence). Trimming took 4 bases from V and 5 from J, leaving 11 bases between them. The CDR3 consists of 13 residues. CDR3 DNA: TGTGCCAGCAGTTTTAGTAGCTGGGAGACCCAGTACTTC. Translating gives CASSFSSWETQYF.

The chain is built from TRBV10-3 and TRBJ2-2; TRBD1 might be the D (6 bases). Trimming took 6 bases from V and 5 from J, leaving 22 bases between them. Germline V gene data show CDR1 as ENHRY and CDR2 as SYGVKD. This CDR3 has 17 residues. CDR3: CAIRRKGHSLGTGELFF. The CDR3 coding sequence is TGTGCCATCAGAAGAAAGGGACATTCTCTGGGAACCGGGGAGCTGTTTTTT.

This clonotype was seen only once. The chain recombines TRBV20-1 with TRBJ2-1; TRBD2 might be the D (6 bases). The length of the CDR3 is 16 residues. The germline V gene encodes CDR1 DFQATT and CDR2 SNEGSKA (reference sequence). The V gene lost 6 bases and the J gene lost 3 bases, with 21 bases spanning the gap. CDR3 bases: TGCAGTGCCCCTGACCCTCTAGCGACCTACTACAATGAGCAGTTCTTC. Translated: CSAPDPLATYYNEQFF.

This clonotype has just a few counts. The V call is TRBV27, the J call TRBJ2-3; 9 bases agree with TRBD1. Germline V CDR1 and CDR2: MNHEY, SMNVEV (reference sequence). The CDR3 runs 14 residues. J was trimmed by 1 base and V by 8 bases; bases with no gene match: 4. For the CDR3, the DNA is TGTGCCAGCTCCGGGACAGGGCGCACAGATACGCAGTATTTT. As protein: CASSGTGRTDTQYF.

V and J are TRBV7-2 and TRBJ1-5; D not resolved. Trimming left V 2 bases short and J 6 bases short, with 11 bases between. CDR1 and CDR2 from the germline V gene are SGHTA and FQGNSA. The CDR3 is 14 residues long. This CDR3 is CASSLISDGQPQHF. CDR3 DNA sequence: TGTGCCAGCAGCTTAATCTCAGATGGTCAGCCCCAGCATTTT.

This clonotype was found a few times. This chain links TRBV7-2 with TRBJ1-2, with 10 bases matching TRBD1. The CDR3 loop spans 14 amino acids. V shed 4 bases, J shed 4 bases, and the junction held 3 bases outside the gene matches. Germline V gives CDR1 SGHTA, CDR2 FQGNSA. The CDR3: CASSSDRGSYGYTF. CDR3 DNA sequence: TGTGCCAGCAGCTCGGACAGGGGGTCCTATGGCTACACCTTC.

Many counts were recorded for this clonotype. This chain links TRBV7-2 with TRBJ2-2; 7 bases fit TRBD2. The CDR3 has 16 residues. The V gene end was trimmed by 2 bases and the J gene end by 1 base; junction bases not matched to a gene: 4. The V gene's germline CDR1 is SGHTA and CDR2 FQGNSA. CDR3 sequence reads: CASSLWGGRNTGELFF. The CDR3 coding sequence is TGTGCCAGCAGCTTATGGGGCGGGAGGAACACCGGGGAGCTGTTTTTT.

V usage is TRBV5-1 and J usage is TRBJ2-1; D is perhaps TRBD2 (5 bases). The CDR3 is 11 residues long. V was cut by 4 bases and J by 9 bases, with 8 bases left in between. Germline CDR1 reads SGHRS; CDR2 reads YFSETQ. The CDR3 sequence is CASSPGCEQFF. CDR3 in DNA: TGCGCCAGCAGCCCGGGGTGTGAGCAGTTCTTC.

As DNA, the CDR3 is TGTGCCAACAGCACCCATATTAGCGGGAGTACCTACAATGAGCAGTACTTC. Protein sequence: CANSTHISGSTYNEQYF. The rearrangement links TRBV6-1 to TRBJ2-4, with 9 bases aligning to TRBD2. CDR3 size: 17 residues. Looked up from germline, CDR1 is MNHNS and CDR2 is SASEGT. After removal of 10 bases from V and 13 bases from J, the junction contained 26 bases not matched to a gene.

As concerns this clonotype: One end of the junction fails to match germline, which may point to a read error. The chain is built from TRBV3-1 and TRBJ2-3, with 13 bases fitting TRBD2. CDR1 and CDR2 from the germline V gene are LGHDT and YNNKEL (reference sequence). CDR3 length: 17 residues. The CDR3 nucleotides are TGTGCCTGCAGCCCAGGGACTAGCGGGGCTCGAGGAGATACGCAGTATTTT. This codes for CACSPGTSGARGDTQYF.

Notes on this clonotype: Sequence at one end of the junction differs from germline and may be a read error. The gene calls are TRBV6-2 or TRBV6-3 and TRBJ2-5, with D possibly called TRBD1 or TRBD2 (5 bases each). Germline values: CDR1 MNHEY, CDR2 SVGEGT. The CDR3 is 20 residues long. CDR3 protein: CASSYFDGYGAASYQETQYF. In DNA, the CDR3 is TGTGCTAGCAGTTACTTTGACGGTTACGGGGCCGCGAGTTACCAAGAGACCCAGTACTTC.

For the CDR3, the DNA is TGCGCCAGCAGCTTGGACAGGGGTCGGACTGGCTACACCTTC. Translating it yields CASSLDRGRTGYTF. This chain uses TRBV5-1 with TRBJ1-2; 7 bases are shared with TRBD1. The germline gives CDR1 SGHRS, CDR2 YFSETQ. The length of the CDR3 is 14 residues. Trimming cost V 0 bases and J 7 bases; bases outside gene matches: 6. The whole variable domain, remainder taken from reference TRBV5-1 and TRBJ1-2, is KAGVTQTPRYLIKTRGQQVTLSCSPISGHRSVSWYQQTPGQGLQFLFEYFSETQRNKGNFPGRFSGRQFSNSRSEMNVSTLELGDSALYLCASSLDRGRTGYTFGSGTRLTVV.

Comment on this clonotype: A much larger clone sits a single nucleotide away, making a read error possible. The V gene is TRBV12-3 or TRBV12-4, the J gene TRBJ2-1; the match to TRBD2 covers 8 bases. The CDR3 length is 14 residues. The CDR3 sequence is CASTSGGLYNGQFF. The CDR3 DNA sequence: TGTGCCAGCACTTCGGGGGGGCTCTACAATGGGCAGTTCTTC.

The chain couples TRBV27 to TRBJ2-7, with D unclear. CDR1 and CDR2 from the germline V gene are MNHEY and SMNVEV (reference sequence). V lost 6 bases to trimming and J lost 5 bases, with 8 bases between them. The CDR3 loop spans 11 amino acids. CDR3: CASSAGHEQYF. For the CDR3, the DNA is TGTGCCAGCAGCGCCGGCCACGAGCAGTACTTC.

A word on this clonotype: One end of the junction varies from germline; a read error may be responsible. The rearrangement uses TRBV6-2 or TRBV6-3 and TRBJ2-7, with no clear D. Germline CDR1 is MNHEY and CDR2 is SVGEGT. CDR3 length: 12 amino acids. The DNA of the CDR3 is TGTGCCAGCGGTTACCCTCATTACGAGCAGTACTTC. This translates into CASGYPHYEQYF.

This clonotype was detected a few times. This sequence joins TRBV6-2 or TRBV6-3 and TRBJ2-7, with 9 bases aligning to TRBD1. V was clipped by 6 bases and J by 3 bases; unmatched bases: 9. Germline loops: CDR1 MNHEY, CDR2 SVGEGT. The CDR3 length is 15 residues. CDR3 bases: TGTGCCAGCAGACCCGGACAGGGGACCTACTACGAGCAGTACTTC. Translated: CASRPGQGTYYEQYF.

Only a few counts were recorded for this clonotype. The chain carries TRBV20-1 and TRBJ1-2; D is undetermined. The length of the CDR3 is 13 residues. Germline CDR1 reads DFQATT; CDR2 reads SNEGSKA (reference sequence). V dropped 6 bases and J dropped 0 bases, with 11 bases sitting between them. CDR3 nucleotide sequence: TGCAGTGCGCCCCTGCGGACTAACTATGGCTACACCTTC. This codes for CSAPLRTNYGYTF.

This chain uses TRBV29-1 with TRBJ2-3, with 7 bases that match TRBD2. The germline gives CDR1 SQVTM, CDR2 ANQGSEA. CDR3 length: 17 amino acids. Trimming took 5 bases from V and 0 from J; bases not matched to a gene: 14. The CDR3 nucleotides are TGCAGCGTTAAAAACTTACTGGGCGGGAGTAGCACAGATACGCAGTATTTT. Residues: CSVKNLLGGSSTDTQYF.

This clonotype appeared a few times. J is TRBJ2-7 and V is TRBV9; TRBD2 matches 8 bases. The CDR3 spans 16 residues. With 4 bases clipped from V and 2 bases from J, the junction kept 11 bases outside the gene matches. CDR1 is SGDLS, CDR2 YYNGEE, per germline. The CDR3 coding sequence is TGTGCCAGCAGCCCCACCCAGGTAGCGGGGACCTACGAGCAGTACTTC. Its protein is CASSPTQVAGTYEQYF.

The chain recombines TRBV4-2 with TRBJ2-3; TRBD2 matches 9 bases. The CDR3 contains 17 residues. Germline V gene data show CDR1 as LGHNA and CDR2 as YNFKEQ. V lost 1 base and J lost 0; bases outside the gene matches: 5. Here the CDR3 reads CASSQGTSEPSTDTQYF. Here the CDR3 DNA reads TGTGCCAGCAGCCAAGGGACTAGCGAACCTAGCACAGATACGCAGTATTTT.